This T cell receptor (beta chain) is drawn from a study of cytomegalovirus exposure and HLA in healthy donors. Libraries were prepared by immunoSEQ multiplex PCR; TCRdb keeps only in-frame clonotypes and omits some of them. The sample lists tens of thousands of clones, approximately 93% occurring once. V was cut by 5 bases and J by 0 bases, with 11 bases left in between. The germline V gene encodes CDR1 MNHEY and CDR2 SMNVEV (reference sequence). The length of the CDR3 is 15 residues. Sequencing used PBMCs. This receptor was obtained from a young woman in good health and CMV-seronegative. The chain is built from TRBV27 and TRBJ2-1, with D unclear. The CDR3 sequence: CASSILSDSYNEQFF. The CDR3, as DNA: TGTGCCAGCAGTATACTAAGTGACTCCTACAATGAGCAGTTCTTC.